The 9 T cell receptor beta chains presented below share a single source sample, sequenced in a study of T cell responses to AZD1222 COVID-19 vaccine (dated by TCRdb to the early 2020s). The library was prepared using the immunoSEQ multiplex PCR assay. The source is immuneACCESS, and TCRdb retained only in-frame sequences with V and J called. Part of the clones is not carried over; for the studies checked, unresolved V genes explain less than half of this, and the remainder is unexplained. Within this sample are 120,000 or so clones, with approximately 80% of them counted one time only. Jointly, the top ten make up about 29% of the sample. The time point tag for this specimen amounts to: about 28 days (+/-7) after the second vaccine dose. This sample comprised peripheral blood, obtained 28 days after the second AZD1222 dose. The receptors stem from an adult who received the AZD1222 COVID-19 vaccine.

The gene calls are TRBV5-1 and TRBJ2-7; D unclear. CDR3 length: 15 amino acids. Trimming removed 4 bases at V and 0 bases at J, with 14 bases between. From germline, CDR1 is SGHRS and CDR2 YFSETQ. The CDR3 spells CASSAAPEISYEQYF. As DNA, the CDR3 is TGCGCCAGCAGCGCCGCTCCAGAGATCTCCTACGAGCAGTACTTC. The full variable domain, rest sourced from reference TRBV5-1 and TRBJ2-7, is KAGVTQTPRYLIKTRGQQVTLSCSPISGHRSVSWYQQTPGQGLQFLFEYFSETQRNKGNFPGRFSGRQFSNSRSEMNVSTLELGDSALYLCASSAAPEISYEQYFGPGTRLTVT.

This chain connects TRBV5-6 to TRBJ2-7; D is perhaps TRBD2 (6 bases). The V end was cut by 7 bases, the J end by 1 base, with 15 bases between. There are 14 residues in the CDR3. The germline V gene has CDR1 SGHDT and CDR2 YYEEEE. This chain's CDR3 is CASATRGRSYEQYF. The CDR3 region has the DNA TGTGCCAGCGCTACCCGGGGGAGGTCCTACGAGCAGTACTTC.

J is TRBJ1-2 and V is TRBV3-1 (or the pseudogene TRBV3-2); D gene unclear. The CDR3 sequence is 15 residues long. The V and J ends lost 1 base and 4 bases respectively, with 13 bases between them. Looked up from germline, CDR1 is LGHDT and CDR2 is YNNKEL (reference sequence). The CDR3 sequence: CASSQARVGFYGYTF. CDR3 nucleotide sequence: TGTGCCAGCAGCCAAGCTAGGGTGGGGTTCTATGGCTACACCTTC.

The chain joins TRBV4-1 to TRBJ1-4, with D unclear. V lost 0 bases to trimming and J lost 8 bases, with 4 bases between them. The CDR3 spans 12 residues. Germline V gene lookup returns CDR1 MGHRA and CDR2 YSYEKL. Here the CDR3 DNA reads TGCGCCAGCAGCCAAGAGGGGGAAAAACTGTTTTTT. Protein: CASSQEGEKLFF.

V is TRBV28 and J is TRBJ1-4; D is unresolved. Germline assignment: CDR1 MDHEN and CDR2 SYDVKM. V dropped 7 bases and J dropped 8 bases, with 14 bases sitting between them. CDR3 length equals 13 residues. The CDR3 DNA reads TGTGCCAGCACCCCCGGGGTAAGGGAAAAACTGTTTTTT. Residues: CASTPGVREKLFF. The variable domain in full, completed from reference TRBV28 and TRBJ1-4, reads DVKVTQSSRYLVKRTGEKVFLECVQDMDHENMFWYRQDPGLGLRLIYFSYDVKMKEKGDIPEGYSVSREKKERFSLILESASTNQTSMYLCASTPGVREKLFFGSGTQLSVL.

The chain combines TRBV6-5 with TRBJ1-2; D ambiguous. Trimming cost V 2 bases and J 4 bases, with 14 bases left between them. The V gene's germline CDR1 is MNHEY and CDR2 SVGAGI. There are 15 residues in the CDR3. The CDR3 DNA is TGTGCCAGCAGTTACGGCGAGACCTGGGGCTATGGCTACACCTTC. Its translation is CASSYGETWGYGYTF.

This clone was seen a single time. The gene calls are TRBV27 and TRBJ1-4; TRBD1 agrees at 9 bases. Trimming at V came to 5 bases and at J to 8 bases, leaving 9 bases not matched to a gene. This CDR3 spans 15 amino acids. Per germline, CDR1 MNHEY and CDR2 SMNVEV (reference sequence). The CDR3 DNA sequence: TGTGCCAGCAGTCACTGGACAGGGGTCGAAGAAAAACTGTTTTTT. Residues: CASSHWTGVEEKLFF.

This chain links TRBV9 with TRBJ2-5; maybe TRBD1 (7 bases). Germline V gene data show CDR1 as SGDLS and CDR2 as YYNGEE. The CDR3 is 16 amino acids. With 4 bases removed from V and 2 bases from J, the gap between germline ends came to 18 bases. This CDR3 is CASSPPGGTVQETQYF. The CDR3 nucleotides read TGTGCCAGCAGCCCCCCCGGCGGGACAGTTCAAGAGACCCAGTACTTC.

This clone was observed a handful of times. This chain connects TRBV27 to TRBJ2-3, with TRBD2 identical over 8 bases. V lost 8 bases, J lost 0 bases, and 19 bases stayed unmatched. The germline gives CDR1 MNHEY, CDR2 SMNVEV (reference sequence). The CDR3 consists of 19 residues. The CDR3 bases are TGTGCCAGCCACCGTCGCGGTGCGGGGGGCGGTACTAGCACAGATACGCAGTATTTT. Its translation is CASHRRGAGGGTSTDTQYF.